The subject of this entry is one T cell receptor (beta chain). The antigen is unknown. A much larger clone lies a single base off, so this may be a read error. This entry is derived from a study of T cells in Graves' hyperthyroidism and ophthalmopathy. The overall study: Once the initial diagnosis was made, peripheral blood was obtained before any treatment. Study observations and caveats: Separating ophthalmopathy from stable hyperthyroidism was achieved by a 13 V-J model.

With duration under 3 months, ophthalmopathy was active: Clinical Activity Score at least 3, NOSPECS at least 4. Orbital computed tomography, thyroid ultrasound, serum thyroxine and TRAb, and clinical symptoms together informed the diagnoses. Amplification yielded TCR beta CDR3 regions, with RNA transcripts as the source. The HTBI primer set was used in a first-round RT-PCR of the TCR CDR3. From the multiplex PCR reads, TCRdb called clonotypes with MiXCR, one entry per CDR3 protein. The sample shows about 400,000 distinct CDR3 sequences, approximately 16% of them seen only once. The CDR3 totals 12 residues. V was cut by 6 bases and J by 3 bases, with 12 bases left in between. Germline CDR1 and CDR2: DFQATT and SNEGSKA (reference sequence).

The sequenced material came from blood. The rearrangement uses TRBV20-1 and TRBJ2-7; D could derive from TRBD1 or TRBD2 (5 bases each). This clonotype originated in a woman aged 55-75 years with Graves' ophthalmopathy. The CDR3 here is CSALRDLYEQYF. CDR3 DNA: TGCAGTGCCCTGAGGGACCTCTACGAGCAGTACTTC.